Listed here are 29 T cell receptor beta chains from one sample, sequenced in a study of shared clonotypes between healthy human individuals. Profiled with immunoSEQ multiplex PCR; TCRdb holds only in-frame clones, not every one. The sample has 190,000 or so clones; roughly 93% are singletons. The sequenced sample was naive CD4+ T cells sorted from blood. Subset in this sample: CD45RA+ positively selected. All receptors derive from a woman aged 25-40 years in good health.

The rearrangement links TRBV27 to TRBJ1-1, with D hard to call. The CDR3 has 14 amino acids. Looked up from germline, CDR1 is MNHEY and CDR2 is SMNVEV (reference sequence). Between the trimmed V and J ends, which lost 3 bases and 0 bases, there was a span of 8 bases. In DNA, the CDR3 is TGTGCCAGCAGTTTTTCGGCGATGAACACTGAAGCTTTCTTT. Amino acid sequence: CASSFSAMNTEAFF.

The V and J genes are TRBV2 and TRBJ2-1; no firm D call. The CDR3 covers 13 residues. Between the trimmed V and J ends, which lost 3 bases and 4 bases, there was a span of 7 bases. In germline, CDR1 is SNHLY, CDR2 FYNNEI. The DNA for the CDR3 is TGTGCCAGCAGTGAGGGGAATTACAATGAGCAGTTCTTC. Residues: CASSEGNYNEQFF.

The chain links TRBV19 to TRBJ1-1; D remains unclear. CDR1 LNHDA and CDR2 SQIVND come from the germline V gene (reference sequence). The CDR3 has 13 amino acids. The ends were cut back, 4 bases at V and 1 base at J, with 7 bases in the middle. The CDR3 nucleotides read TGTGCCAGTAGTAGGCAGAGGAACACTGAAGCTTTCTTT. Residues: CASSRQRNTEAFF.

The CDR3 loop reads CASSLRLAGESGTGELFF. CDR3 coding DNA: TGTGCCAGCAGTTTACGGCTAGCGGGAGAGTCGGGCACCGGGGAGCTGTTTTTT. The chain is built from TRBV7-8 and TRBJ2-2, with 10 nucleotides matching TRBD2. Germline lookup yields CDR1 SGHVS and CDR2 FQNEAQ. J gave up 4 bases and V 6 bases, and 14 bases lay outside the gene matches. The CDR3 totals 18 residues.

The V gene is TRBV10-3, the J gene TRBJ1-1; D is possibly TRBD1 (6 bases). This CDR3 has 15 residues. CDR1 and CDR2 from the germline V gene are ENHRY and SYGVKD. V dropped 6 bases and J dropped 1 base, with 15 bases sitting between them. The CDR3 region is CAISERGGKNTEAFF. CDR3 nucleotides: TGTGCCATCAGCGAGAGGGGGGGAAAGAACACTGAAGCTTTCTTT.

The chain uses TRBV7-9 and TRBJ1-5; D is ambiguous. The CDR3 extends over 13 amino acids. V dropped 2 bases and J dropped 3 bases, with 5 bases sitting between them. CDR1 SEHNR and CDR2 FQNEAQ come from the germline V gene (reference sequence). The CDR3 DNA follows: TGTGCCAGCAGCTTAACAATCAATCAGCCCCAGCATTTT. It specifies CASSLTINQPQHF.

The J gene is TRBJ2-3, the V gene TRBV10-3; a possible D gene is TRBD1 (7 bases). This CDR3 is built from 16 residues. Germline loops: CDR1 ENHRY, CDR2 SYGVKD. The V end was cut by 6 bases, the J end by 5 bases, with 21 bases between. In DNA, the CDR3 is TGTGCCATCAGGCAGGCCCCCAGGGGGGCGGGAGATACGCAGTATTTT. Its protein product is CAIRQAPRGAGDTQYF.

The CDR3 region has the DNA TGTGCCAGCAGCCCGTTAAGTAGCTCCTACGAGCAGTACTTC. It codes for CASSPLSSSYEQYF. The chain couples TRBV5-5 to TRBJ2-7; unclear D gene. CDR1 is SGHKS and CDR2 is YYEKEE in the germline V gene (reference sequence). This CDR3 comprises 14 residues. Trimming cost V 4 bases and J 0 bases, with 11 bases left between them.

Turning to this clone: Additional DNA sequences in this sample encode the identical CDR3. The chain has TRBV5-1 and TRBJ2-5, with D perhaps assigned TRBD1 or TRBD2 (5 bases each). Between the trimmed V and J ends, which lost 4 bases and 2 bases, there was a span of 9 bases. Germline V gives CDR1 SGHRS, CDR2 YFSETQ. This CDR3 spans 13 amino acids. CDR3 region: CASSLGPQETQYF. The CDR3, as DNA: TGCGCCAGCAGCCTGGGACCTCAAGAGACCCAGTACTTC.

The V and J genes are TRBV5-8 and TRBJ1-1; 7 bases agree with TRBD1. J was trimmed by 3 bases and V by 0 bases; bases with no gene match: 14. This CDR3 contains 18 residues. Germline lookup yields CDR1 SGHTS and CDR2 YDEGEE. CDR3 sequence (DNA): TGTGCCAGCAGCTTGGCAAGGGGTCAGGGGGTAATGGACACTGAAGCTTTCTTT. This sequence encodes CASSLARGQGVMDTEAFF.

This rearrangement joins TRBV19 to TRBJ2-7; the D is unclear. Per germline, CDR1 LNHDA and CDR2 SQIVND (reference sequence). Deletions cut 3 bases from V and 2 bases from J, with 11 bases between. This CDR3 has 14 amino acids. CDR3 amino acids: CASSIGLGTYEQYF. In DNA, the CDR3 is TGTGCCAGTAGTATTGGTCTAGGAACCTACGAGCAGTACTTC.

The chain is built from TRBV19 and TRBJ1-2, with no clear D. Trimming took off 5 bases at V and 4 bases at J, with 14 bases between the two ends. The CDR3 is made up of 14 amino acids. Germline V gene data show CDR1 as LNHDA and CDR2 as SQIVND (reference sequence). CDR3 nucleotide sequence: TGTGCCAGTAGTCCCCGAGCGGGCTCCTATGGCTACACCTTC. Its protein is CASSPRAGSYGYTF.

For the CDR3, the DNA is TGTGCCAGCAGCTCTACTTCTCCCGGGACCGGGGATGAAAAACTGTTTTTT. Encoded protein: CASSSTSPGTGDEKLFF. The chain is built from TRBV7-9 and TRBJ1-4, with a weak D call TRBD1 (5 bases). Trimming took 4 bases from V and 6 from J, leaving 21 bases between them. Germline V gene data show CDR1 as SEHNR and CDR2 as FQNEAQ (reference sequence). This CDR3 contains 17 residues.

This clone was seen only once. The gene calls are TRBV27 and TRBJ1-3; D unclear. V was trimmed by 2 bases and J by 1 base, leaving 9 bases between them. Germline CDR1 is MNHEY and CDR2 is SMNVEV (reference sequence). The CDR3 has 15 residues. CDR3 coding DNA: TGTGCCAGCAGTTTACTGGGGAGGTCTGGAAACACCATATATTTT. Translation: CASSLLGRSGNTIYF.

This sequence joins TRBV2 and TRBJ2-3, with D tentatively TRBD1 (6 bases). V lost 9 bases and J 4 bases, leaving 17 bases between the germline ends. The CDR3 runs 14 residues. The V gene's germline CDR1 is SNHLY and CDR2 FYNNEI. The CDR3: CARGQSSMADTQYF. The CDR3 region has the DNA TGTGCCAGAGGACAGAGTAGCATGGCAGATACGCAGTATTTT.

With regard to this clone: Other DNA sequences in the sample encode the same CDR3. The gene calls are TRBV5-1 and TRBJ2-1; 9 nucleotides align to TRBD2. CDR1 and CDR2 from the germline V gene are SGHRS and YFSETQ. The CDR3 extends over 15 amino acids. With V trimmed by 2 bases and J by 7 bases, 7 bases remained unmatched. The CDR3 DNA follows: TGCGCCAGCAGCTTACTAGCGGGTGGCGGGAATGAGCAGTTCTTC. Translated, it gives CASSLLAGGGNEQFF. Based on the CDR3 plus reference TRBV5-1 and TRBJ2-1, the full variable domain is KAGVTQTPRYLIKTRGQQVTLSCSPISGHRSVSWYQQTPGQGLQFLFEYFSETQRNKGNFPGRFSGRQFSNSRSEMNVSTLELGDSALYLCASSLLAGGGNEQFFGPGTRLTVL.

V and J are TRBV4-1 and TRBJ2-3, with 12 bases that match TRBD2. Germline CDR1 is MGHRA and CDR2 is YSYEKL. The CDR3 runs 17 residues. V shed 2 bases and J 4 bases; nucleotides not matched to a gene: 7. DNA of the CDR3: TGCGCCAGCAGCCAAACGACTAGCGGGAGTTTGGCAGATACGCAGTATTTT. Translation gives CASSQTTSGSLADTQYF.

J is TRBJ1-4 and V is TRBV6-5; a weak D match, TRBD1 (6 bases). The CDR3 covers 15 residues. V was pared by 5 bases and J by 8 bases, with 18 bases between. Germline V CDR1 and CDR2: MNHEY, SVGAGI. The CDR3 sequence is CASSLTMGAQEKLFF. In DNA, the CDR3 is TGTGCCAGCAGTCTTACGATGGGGGCTCAAGAAAAACTGTTTTTT.

This chain connects TRBV19 to TRBJ1-2; the D is unclear. The ends were cut back, 6 bases at V and 6 bases at J, with 20 bases in the middle. Germline lookup yields CDR1 LNHDA and CDR2 SQIVND (reference sequence). The CDR3 sequence is 15 residues long. The CDR3 region has the DNA TGTGCCAGTAGCCAAAACCGACGGGGAGGGCATGGCTACACCTTC. It specifies CASSQNRRGGHGYTF.

The J gene is TRBJ1-4, the V gene TRBV2, with no clear D. The length of the CDR3 is 14 residues. V was pared by 2 bases and J by 5 bases, with 9 bases between. Germline CDR1 and CDR2: SNHLY and FYNNEI. The CDR3 is CASSELAGNEKLFF. CDR3 DNA: TGTGCCAGCAGTGAACTGGCAGGCAATGAAAAACTGTTTTTT.

The chain combines TRBV6-1 with TRBJ2-1; D is undetermined. CDR1 is MNHNS, CDR2 SASEGT, per germline. V lost 9 bases and J lost 6, with 3 bases in between. This CDR3 is built from 9 residues. CDR3 bases: TGTGCCAGACTCAATGAGCAGTTCTTC. This encodes CARLNEQFF.

The chain carries TRBV27 and TRBJ2-7; possible D gene TRBD2, 6 bases. The CDR3 spans 12 residues. The V and J ends lost 8 bases and 0 bases respectively, with 8 bases between them. Germline lookup yields CDR1 MNHEY and CDR2 SMNVEV (reference sequence). The CDR3 coding sequence is TGTGCCAGCGCGGACTACTCCTACGAGCAGTACTTC. Residues: CASADYSYEQYF.

The V gene is TRBV7-8, the J gene TRBJ2-7, with a possible D match to TRBD2 (6 bases). From germline, CDR1 is SGHVS and CDR2 FQNEAQ. With 1 base removed from V and 5 bases from J, the gap between germline ends came to 18 bases. The CDR3 has 16 residues. CDR3 loop: CASSLEAWGVLNEQYF. In DNA, the CDR3 is TGTGCCAGCAGCTTAGAGGCCTGGGGGGTTCTCAACGAGCAGTACTTC.

CDR3 region: CAGKEVAGSYEQYF. As DNA, the CDR3 is TGTGCCGGAAAGGAGGTAGCGGGGTCCTACGAGCAGTACTTC. The chain has TRBV19 and TRBJ2-5; 8 bases match TRBD2. TRBJ2-7 matches the DNA end more closely, so the J call is doubtful. Germline V gene lookup returns CDR1 LNHDA and CDR2 SQIVND (reference sequence). This CDR3 comprises 14 residues.

The gene calls are TRBV20-1 and TRBJ1-2; D call uncertain. This CDR3 comprises 11 residues. The germline V gene has CDR1 DFQATT and CDR2 SNEGSKA (reference sequence). Written as DNA, the CDR3 is TGCAGCGCTCGGACGGACTATGGCTACACCTTC. Translation: CSARTDYGYTF.

The V call is TRBV6-5, the J call TRBJ2-7, with D tentatively TRBD1 or TRBD2 (6 bases each). CDR1 and CDR2 (germline): MNHEY, SVGAGI. This CDR3 is built from 13 residues. CDR3 bases: TGTGTCACAGGAAGGGGGGCGGCCTACGAGCAGTACTTC. Its translation is CVTGRGAAYEQYF.

The chain links TRBV10-3 to TRBJ2-5; a possible D gene is TRBD1 (5 bases). The J call may be mistaken, given a closer DNA end match to TRBJ2-7. Germline values: CDR1 ENHRY, CDR2 SYGVKD. The CDR3 has 16 residues. This CDR3 is CAISDPTKTVAYEQYF. CDR3 in DNA: TGTGCCATCAGTGACCCCACTAAGACAGTAGCCTACGAGCAGTACTTC.

V gene TRBV5-4 combines with J gene TRBJ2-7, with D perhaps TRBD1 (6 bases). Germline V lookup: CDR1 SGHNT, CDR2 YYREEE (reference sequence). This CDR3 has 17 residues. Trimming pared 4 bases from V and 4 bases from J, leaving 24 bases between. In DNA, the CDR3 is TGTGCCAGCAGCCTATGGCCCGTCGGACAGAGGAGGTACGAGCAGTACTTC. Encoded protein: CASSLWPVGQRRYEQYF.

The DNA of the CDR3 is TGCGCCAGCAGCCTGACGCAGGGGCCTGGAAACACCATATATTTT. Its translation is CASSLTQGPGNTIYF. The rearrangement uses TRBV5-1 and TRBJ1-3; D possibly corresponds to TRBD1 (6 bases). The CDR3 spans 15 residues. Trimming cost V 4 bases and J 2 bases, with 13 bases left between them. Germline CDR1 SGHRS, CDR2 YFSETQ.